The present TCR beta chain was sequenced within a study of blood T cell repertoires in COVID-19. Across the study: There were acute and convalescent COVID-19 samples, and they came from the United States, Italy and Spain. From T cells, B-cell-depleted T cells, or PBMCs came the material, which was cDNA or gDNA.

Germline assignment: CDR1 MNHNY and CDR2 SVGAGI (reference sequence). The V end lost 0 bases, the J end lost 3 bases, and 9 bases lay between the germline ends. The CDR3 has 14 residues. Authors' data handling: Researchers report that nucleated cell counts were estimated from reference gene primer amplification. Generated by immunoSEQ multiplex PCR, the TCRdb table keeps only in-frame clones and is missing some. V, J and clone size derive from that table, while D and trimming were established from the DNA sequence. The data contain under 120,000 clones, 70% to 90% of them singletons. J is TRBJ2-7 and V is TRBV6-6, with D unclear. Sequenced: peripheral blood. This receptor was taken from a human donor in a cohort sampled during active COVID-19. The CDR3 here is CASSYSRTDYEQYF. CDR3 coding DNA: TGTGCCAGCAGTTACTCGCGAACAGACTACGAGCAGTACTTC.